A selection of T cell receptor beta chains follows, all from one sample in a study of shared clonotypes between healthy human individuals. The method was immunoSEQ multiplex PCR; TCRdb's version includes in-frame clones alone and lacks a portion of them. The sample consists of about 2,200,000 clones, about 92% of them appearing once. Sequenced material: naive CD8+ T cells from PBMCs. All receptors come from a young man in good health. Some clones in this sample may be carry-over from other donors' samples. Each CDR3 is given with its conserved first and last residue. Fields, in order: CDR3 DNA, CDR3 protein, J gene, clone size, D gene, V gene. A D gene is named only where the DNA matches it firmly. Size values are once, few and many counts, or a class for expanded clones, and some rows have none.

DNA: TGTGCCAGCAGTTTCGGCATTGGACAGGGATGGGTCGAGCAGTACTTC
CDR3: CASSFGIGQGWVEQYF
J: TRBJ2-7
size: -
D: TRBD1
V: TRBV28

DNA: TGTGCCAGCAGTTCCCTCCCGTTTAGTACCTACCAAGAGACCCAGTACTTC
CDR3: CASSSLPFSTYQETQYF
J: TRBJ2-5
size: -
D: -
V: TRBV28

DNA: TGTGCCAGCAGAGCGGCAGGGGCCCGAGGGGAAAAACTGTTTTTT
CDR3: CASRAAGARGEKLFF
J: TRBJ1-4
size: -
D: -
V: TRBV28

DNA: TGTGCCAGCAGCTACAGGGTCCCCTACGAGCAGTACTTC
CDR3: CASSYRVPYEQYF
J: TRBJ2-7
size: -
D: -
V: TRBV5-8

DNA: TGTGCCAGCAGCGCCAGGACTAGCGGGAGCGAGCAGTACTTC
CDR3: CASSARTSGSEQYF
J: TRBJ2-7
size: -
D: TRBD2
V: TRBV9

DNA: TGTGCCAGCAGTGAAGGGGGACCCCCTGTTGAGACCCAGTACTTC
CDR3: CASSEGGPPVETQYF
J: TRBJ2-5
size: -
D: -
V: TRBV2

DNA: TGTGCCAGCAGCGGAGGACAGGCAGCGGGCACTGAAGCTTTCTTT
CDR3: CASSGGQAAGTEAFF
J: TRBJ1-1
size: once
D: TRBD1
V: TRBV5-5

DNA: TGTGCCAGCAGCCCCCCTTCCATAGCGGGCCAAGAGACCCAGTACTTC
CDR3: CASSPPSIAGQETQYF
J: TRBJ2-5
size: -
D: TRBD2
V: TRBV5-4

DNA: TGTGCCAGCCGCGTAGCGGGACACCACGAGCAGTACTTC
CDR3: CASRVAGHHEQYF
J: TRBJ2-7
size: -
D: TRBD2
V: TRBV27

DNA: TGTGCCAGCAGCTCAAGAGGATGGACCTACGAGCAGTACTTC
CDR3: CASSSRGWTYEQYF
J: TRBJ2-7
size: -
D: -
V: TRBV14

DNA: TGCAGCGTTGTGAGTGGGGCCAACGTCCTGACTTTC
CDR3: CSVVSGANVLTF
J: TRBJ2-6
size: -
D: -
V: TRBV29-1

DNA: TGTGCCAGCAGTTTCTCGCTGACCAGCTACGAGCAGTACTTC
CDR3: CASSFSLTSYEQYF
J: TRBJ2-7
size: -
D: -
V: TRBV6-6

DNA: TGTGCCAGCAGTTCCCTGGTCACGACTAGCGTCAATGAGCAGTTCTTC
CDR3: CASSSLVTTSVNEQFF
J: TRBJ2-1
size: -
D: TRBD2
V: TRBV27

DNA: TGTGCCAGCAGCTTGGATGGCAGGGTACACGAGCAGTACTTC
CDR3: CASSLDGRVHEQYF
J: TRBJ2-7
size: -
D: -
V: TRBV5-6

DNA: TGTGCCAGCAGTTTCTGGCGGGAGGTAGGGAATGAGCAGTTCTTC
CDR3: CASSFWREVGNEQFF
J: TRBJ2-1
size: once
D: TRBD2
V: TRBV27

DNA: TGTGCCAGTAGTATTAAACCCACGGGATACAATGAGCAGTTCTTC
CDR3: CASSIKPTGYNEQFF
J: TRBJ2-1
size: -
D: -
V: TRBV19

DNA: TGTGCCAGCAGCGGACAGGGGGCTTCTGCTTTCTTT
CDR3: CASSGQGASAFF
J: TRBJ1-1
size: once
D: TRBD1
V: TRBV7-9

DNA: TGTGCCAGCAGCCGACAGGATACCGGGGAGCTGTTTTTT
CDR3: CASSRQDTGELFF
J: TRBJ2-2
size: -
D: -
V: TRBV6-5

DNA: TGTGCCAGCAGTTTATCTGCGGGAACTACCTACAATGAGCAGTTCTTC
CDR3: CASSLSAGTTYNEQFF
J: TRBJ2-1
size: -
D: -
V: TRBV27

DNA: TGTGCCAGCAGCGACCGGGACGACGGGGTACCTCTCATGAACACTGAAGCTTTCTTT
CDR3: CASSDRDDGVPLMNTEAFF
J: TRBJ1-1
size: -
D: -
V: TRBV9

DNA: TGTGCCAGCAGCTCCCGGGACAGGGACTTTGGGGAGCAGTTCTTC
CDR3: CASSSRDRDFGEQFF
J: TRBJ2-1
size: -
D: TRBD1
V: TRBV11-3

DNA: TGTGCCTGGAGTCCGGGCACTGAAGCTTTCTTT
CDR3: CAWSPGTEAFF
J: TRBJ1-1
size: -
D: -
V: TRBV30

DNA: TGTGCCAGCAGCCCCTATCGCCAGGTTGACGAAAAACTGTTTTTT
CDR3: CASSPYRQVDEKLFF
J: TRBJ1-4
size: -
D: -
V: TRBV4-2

DNA: TGTGCCAGCAGTCCCTCCAGCGGGGACAGGGGGAATGAGCAGTTCTTC
CDR3: CASSPSSGDRGNEQFF
J: TRBJ2-1
size: -
D: TRBD1
V: TRBV27

DNA: TGTGCCAGCAGCGTAGGGCTAGATGCTGTCACAGATACGCAGTATTTT
CDR3: CASSVGLDAVTDTQYF
J: TRBJ2-3
size: -
D: -
V: TRBV9

DNA: TGTGCCAGCAACTTAACACTAGAAACCCACGAGCAGTACTTC
CDR3: CASNLTLETHEQYF
J: TRBJ2-7
size: -
D: -
V: TRBV7-3

DNA: TGCGCCAGCAGTCAACCGGGCGGGCCCCGTACCTACGAGCAGTACTTC
CDR3: CASSQPGGPRTYEQYF
J: TRBJ2-7
size: -
D: -
V: TRBV23-1

DNA: TGCAGCGTTTTGACAGGGGGGGAGACTGAAGCTTTCTTT
CDR3: CSVLTGGETEAFF
J: TRBJ1-1
size: few
D: TRBD1
V: TRBV29-1

DNA: TGCAGCGTTGGAGTAGGCTATGGCTACACCTTC
CDR3: CSVGVGYGYTF
J: TRBJ1-2
size: -
D: -
V: TRBV29-1

DNA: TGCGCCAGCAGCCAAGGTCAGGCCACAGCCTACGAGCAGTACTTC
CDR3: CASSQGQATAYEQYF
J: TRBJ2-7
size: -
D: -
V: TRBV4-3

DNA: TGTGCCAGCAGTTTTAGCGATCGGGACGGCTCCTACGAGCAGTACTTC
CDR3: CASSFSDRDGSYEQYF
J: TRBJ2-7
size: -
D: -
V: TRBV28

DNA: TGTGCCAGCGAAGGGGCGGATAAGGCCTACGAGCAGTACTTC
CDR3: CASEGADKAYEQYF
J: TRBJ2-7
size: -
D: -
V: TRBV7-9

DNA: TGTGCCAGCAGCGCTCAGGGAAATAGACAGCCCCAGCATTTT
CDR3: CASSAQGNRQPQHF
J: TRBJ1-5
size: few
D: -
V: TRBV7-8

DNA: TGTGCCAGCAGTTTATCGCGGGGGGCTGTTACTGAAGCTTTCTTT
CDR3: CASSLSRGAVTEAFF
J: TRBJ1-1
size: -
D: -
V: TRBV27

DNA: TGTGCCAGCACCCCTCGCCGGATGAACACTGAAGCTTTCTTT
CDR3: CASTPRRMNTEAFF
J: TRBJ1-1
size: -
D: -
V: TRBV6-1

DNA: TGTGCCAGCAGTCCTAGCGGGAGACGGGAGACCCAGTACTTC
CDR3: CASSPSGRRETQYF
J: TRBJ2-5
size: -
D: TRBD2
V: TRBV7-3

DNA: TGCAGCGTTGTGGACAAGAACACCGGGGAGCTGTTTTTT
CDR3: CSVVDKNTGELFF
J: TRBJ2-2
size: -
D: -
V: TRBV29-1

DNA: TGTGCCAGCAGCTTAGGAACAGGGGGCAACTACGAGCAGTACTTC
CDR3: CASSLGTGGNYEQYF
J: TRBJ2-7
size: once
D: TRBD1
V: TRBV11-1

DNA: TGTGCCAGTATGGGGAGGGGGAACCCCTCCTACGAGCAGTACTTC
CDR3: CASMGRGNPSYEQYF
J: TRBJ2-7
size: -
D: -
V: TRBV19

DNA: TGCGCCAGCAGCCAACTTATTCCTCCGACAGGGAACTATGGCTACACCTTC
CDR3: CASSQLIPPTGNYGYTF
J: TRBJ1-2
size: -
D: TRBD1
V: TRBV4-1

DNA: TGTGCCAGCAGCTCTGGGGTCTATAGCGGACACTACGAGCAGTACTTC
CDR3: CASSSGVYSGHYEQYF
J: TRBJ2-7
size: -
D: -
V: TRBV7-9

DNA: TGTGCCAGCAGGGGGGACAGGGGAAACGAGCAGTACTTC
CDR3: CASRGDRGNEQYF
J: TRBJ2-7
size: once
D: TRBD1
V: TRBV27